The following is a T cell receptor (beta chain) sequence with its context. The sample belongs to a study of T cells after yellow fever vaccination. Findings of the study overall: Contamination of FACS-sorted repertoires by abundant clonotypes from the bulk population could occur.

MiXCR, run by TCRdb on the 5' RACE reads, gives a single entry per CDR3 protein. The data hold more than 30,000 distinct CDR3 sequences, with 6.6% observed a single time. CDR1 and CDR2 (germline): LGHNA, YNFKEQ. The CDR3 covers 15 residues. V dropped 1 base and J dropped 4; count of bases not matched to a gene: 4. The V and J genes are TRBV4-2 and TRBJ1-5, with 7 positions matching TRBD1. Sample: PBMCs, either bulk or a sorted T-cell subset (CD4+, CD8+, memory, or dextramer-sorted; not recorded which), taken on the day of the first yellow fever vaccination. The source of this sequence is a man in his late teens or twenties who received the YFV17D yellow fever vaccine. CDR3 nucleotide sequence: TGTGCCAGCAGCCAAGGGGACAGCGAGAATCAGCCCCAGCATTTT. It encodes CASSQGDSENQPQHF.